This is a list of T cell receptor beta chains from one sample in a study of Ad26.COV2.S vaccination and SARS-CoV-2 variants. Libraries were prepared by immunoSEQ multiplex PCR; TCRdb keeps only in-frame clonotypes and omits some of them. The table records some 300,000 clones, 85% of them present only once. The sample in question was peripheral blood, obtained in a trial of Ad26.COV2.S vaccine versus placebo. The receptors stem from a person between 18 and 60 years old who received the Ad26.COV2.S COVID-19 vaccine or a placebo. Both conserved end residues are trimmed from each CDR3. A D gene is named only where the DNA matches it firmly.

CDR3 protein	D gene	V gene	J gene
ASSFGEDTEAF	NA	TRBV6-6	TRBJ1-1
ASSQGGGPGYT	NA	TRBV3-1/TRBV3-2	TRBJ1-2
ASSVWRGGRDTQY	TRBD2	TRBV9	TRBJ2-3
ASSEPGSGEVNSPLH	NA	TRBV2	TRBJ1-6
ASGYGNTEAF	NA	TRBV6-5	TRBJ1-1
ASSSPGQGYGYT	TRBD1	TRBV19	TRBJ1-2
ASSWEGSEQY	TRBD2	TRBV5-1	TRBJ2-7
ASSGKRAPTATDTQY	NA	TRBV9	TRBJ2-3
ASSLVGRSEQY	NA	TRBV5-8	TRBJ2-7
ASRGETEAF	NA	TRBV5-1	TRBJ1-1
ASSPNPNVGLAASNEQF	TRBD2	TRBV7-2	TRBJ2-1
ASIKTGGSYEQY	TRBD1	TRBV27	TRBJ2-7
ASSLTNRAAF	NA	TRBV7-9	TRBJ1-1
ARSLNRQRVGTEAF	NA	TRBV5-3	TRBJ1-1
ASSSTDTQY	NA	TRBV7-3	TRBJ2-3
ASSLEDPEQY	NA	TRBV11-3	TRBJ2-7
ASSQGLSNEKLF	NA	TRBV18	TRBJ1-4
ASSLAPNSNQPQH	NA	TRBV7-7	TRBJ1-5
ASSLVPTDTQY	NA	TRBV7-2	TRBJ2-3
SVASGGAGGYGYT	TRBD1	TRBV29-1	TRBJ1-2
ASSLELGGYGYT	NA	TRBV7-9	TRBJ1-2
ASSPMNTEAF	NA	TRBV2	TRBJ1-1
ASHRDRNQPQH	NA	TRBV19	TRBJ1-5
ASIHEQGGYGYT	NA	TRBV2	TRBJ1-2
ASSSDRVNTEAF	TRBD1	TRBV11-2	TRBJ1-1